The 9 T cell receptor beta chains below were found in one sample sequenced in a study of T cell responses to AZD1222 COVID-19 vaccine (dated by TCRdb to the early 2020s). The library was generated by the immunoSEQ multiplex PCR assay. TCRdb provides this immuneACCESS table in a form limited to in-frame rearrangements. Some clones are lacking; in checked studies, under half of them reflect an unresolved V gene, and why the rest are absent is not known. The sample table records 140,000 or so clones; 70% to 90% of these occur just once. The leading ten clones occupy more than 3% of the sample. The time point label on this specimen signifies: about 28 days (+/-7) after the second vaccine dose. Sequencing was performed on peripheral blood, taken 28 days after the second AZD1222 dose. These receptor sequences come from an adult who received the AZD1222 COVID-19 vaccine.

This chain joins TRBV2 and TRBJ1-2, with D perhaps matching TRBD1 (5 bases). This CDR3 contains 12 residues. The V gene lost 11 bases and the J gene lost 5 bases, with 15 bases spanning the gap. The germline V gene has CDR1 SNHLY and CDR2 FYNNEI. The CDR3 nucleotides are TGTGCCCGCACCTCGGGGGGGTATGGCTACACCTTC. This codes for CARTSGGYGYTF.

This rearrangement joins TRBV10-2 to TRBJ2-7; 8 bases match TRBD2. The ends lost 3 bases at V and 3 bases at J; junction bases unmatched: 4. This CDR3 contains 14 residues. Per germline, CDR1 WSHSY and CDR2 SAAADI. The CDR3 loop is CASSEREGGYEQYF. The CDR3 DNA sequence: TGCGCCAGCAGTGAACGGGAGGGAGGCTACGAGCAGTACTTC.

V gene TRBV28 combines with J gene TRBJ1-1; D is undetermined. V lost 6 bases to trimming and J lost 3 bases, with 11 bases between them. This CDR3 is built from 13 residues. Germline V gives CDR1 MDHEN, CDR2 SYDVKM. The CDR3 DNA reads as TGTGCCAGCAGGACCATAGGTTACACTGAAGCTTTCTTT. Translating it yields CASRTIGYTEAFF.

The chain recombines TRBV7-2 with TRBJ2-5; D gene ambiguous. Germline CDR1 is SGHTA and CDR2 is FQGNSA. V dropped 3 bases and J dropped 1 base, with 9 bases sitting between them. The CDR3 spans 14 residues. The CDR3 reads CASSLSQVQETQYF. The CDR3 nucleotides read TGTGCCAGCAGCTTGAGTCAGGTCCAAGAGACCCAGTACTTC. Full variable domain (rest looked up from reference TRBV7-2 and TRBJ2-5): GAGVSQSPSNKVTEKGKDVELRCDPISGHTALYWYRQSLGQGLEFLIYFQGNSAPDKSGLPSDRFSAERTGGSVSTLTIQRTQQEDSAVYLCASSLSQVQETQYFGPGTRLLVL.

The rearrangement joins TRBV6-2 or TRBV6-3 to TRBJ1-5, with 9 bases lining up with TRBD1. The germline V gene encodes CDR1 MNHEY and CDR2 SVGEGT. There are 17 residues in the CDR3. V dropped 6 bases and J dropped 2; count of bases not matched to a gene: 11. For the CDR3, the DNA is TGTGCCAGCAGCCAAGGGACAGGGTTTTCTGGCAATCAGCCCCAGCATTTT. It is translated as CASSQGTGFSGNQPQHF.

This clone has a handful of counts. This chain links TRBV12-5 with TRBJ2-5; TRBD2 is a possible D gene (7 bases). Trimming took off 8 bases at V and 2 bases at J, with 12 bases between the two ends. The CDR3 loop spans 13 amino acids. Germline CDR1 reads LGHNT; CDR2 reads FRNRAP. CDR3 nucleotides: TGTGCTAGTCGGGGGAGGGGGCAAGAGACCCAGTACTTC. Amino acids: CASRGRGQETQYF.

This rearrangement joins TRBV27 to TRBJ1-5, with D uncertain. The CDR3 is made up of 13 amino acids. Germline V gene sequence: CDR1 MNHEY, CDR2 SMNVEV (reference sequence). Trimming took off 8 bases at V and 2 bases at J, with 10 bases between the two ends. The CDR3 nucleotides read TGTGCCAGCGGTATGAACGGCAATCAGCCCCAGCATTTT. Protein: CASGMNGNQPQHF.

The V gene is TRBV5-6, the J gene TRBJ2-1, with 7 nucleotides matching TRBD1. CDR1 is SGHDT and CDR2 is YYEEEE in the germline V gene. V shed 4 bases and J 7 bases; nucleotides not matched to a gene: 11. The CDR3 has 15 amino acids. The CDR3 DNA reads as TGTGCCAGCAGCCTGGTGCCTACAGGGGAGAATGAGCAGTTCTTC. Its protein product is CASSLVPTGENEQFF.

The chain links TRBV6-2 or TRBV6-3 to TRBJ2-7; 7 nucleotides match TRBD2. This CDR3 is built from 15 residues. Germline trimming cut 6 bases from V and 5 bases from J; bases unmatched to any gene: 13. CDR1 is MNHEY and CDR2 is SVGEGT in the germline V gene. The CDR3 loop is CASSLVPGGVNEQYF. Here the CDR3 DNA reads TGTGCCAGCAGCCTCGTTCCGGGGGGAGTGAACGAGCAGTACTTC.